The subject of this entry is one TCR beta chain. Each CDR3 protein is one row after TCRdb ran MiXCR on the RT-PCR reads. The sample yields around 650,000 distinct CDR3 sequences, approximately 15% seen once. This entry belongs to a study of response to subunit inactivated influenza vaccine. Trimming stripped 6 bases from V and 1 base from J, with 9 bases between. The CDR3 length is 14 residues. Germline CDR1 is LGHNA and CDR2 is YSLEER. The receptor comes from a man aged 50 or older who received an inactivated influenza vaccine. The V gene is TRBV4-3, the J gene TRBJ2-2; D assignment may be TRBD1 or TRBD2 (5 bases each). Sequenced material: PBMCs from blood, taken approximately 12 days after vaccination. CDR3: CASSGGVNTGELFF. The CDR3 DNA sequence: TGCGCCAGCAGTGGGGGTGTGAACACCGGGGAGCTGTTTTTT.